Only a few counts were recorded for the clone carrying this T cell receptor beta chain. The antigen remains unidentified. Germline assignment: CDR1 SNHLY and CDR2 FYNNEI. V shed 3 bases and J shed 3 bases, with 8 bases lying between them. The CDR3 covers 14 residues. An Oncomine TCR Beta short-read assay was used to sequence the DNA from cultured CD4+ T cells. Via MiXCR, TCRdb re-called the PCR reads, giving one row per CDR3 protein. This table has about 13,000 distinct CDR3 sequences, about 40% appearing once. Sample treatment: roughly ten-day PBMC culture with coronavirus spike peptide pools or control peptides (ViraFEST assay). This entry is derived from a study of vaccination and CD4 T cells after COVID-19. Study details: Six males and four females, two Hispanic, made up the convalescents. Samples were taken after vaccination, a median of around 78 days after dose two, with a range of 14 to 241. Control cultures received a CEFX pool, an HIV-1 Nef pool, or no peptide. Study-level findings and limits: The authors identified 304 of 307 vaccine-specific clones in convalescent patients as spike mono-reactive.

The sample was CD4+ T cells from blood, cultured in vitro. This receptor was taken from a human donor who had recovered from COVID-19. This chain joins TRBV2 and TRBJ2-2; the D gene could be TRBD1 or TRBD2 (5 bases each). CDR3 in DNA: TGTGCCAGCAGTGAGGGACGGGACACCGGGGAGCTGTTTTTT. It specifies CASSEGRDTGELFF. The entire variable domain, with the rest obtained from reference TRBV2 and TRBJ2-2, is as follows: EPEVTQTPSHQVTQMGQEVILRCVPISNHLYFYWYRQILGQKVEFLVSFYNNEISEKSEIFDDQFSVERPDGSNFTLKIRSTKLEDSAMYFCASSEGRDTGELFFGEGSRLTVL.